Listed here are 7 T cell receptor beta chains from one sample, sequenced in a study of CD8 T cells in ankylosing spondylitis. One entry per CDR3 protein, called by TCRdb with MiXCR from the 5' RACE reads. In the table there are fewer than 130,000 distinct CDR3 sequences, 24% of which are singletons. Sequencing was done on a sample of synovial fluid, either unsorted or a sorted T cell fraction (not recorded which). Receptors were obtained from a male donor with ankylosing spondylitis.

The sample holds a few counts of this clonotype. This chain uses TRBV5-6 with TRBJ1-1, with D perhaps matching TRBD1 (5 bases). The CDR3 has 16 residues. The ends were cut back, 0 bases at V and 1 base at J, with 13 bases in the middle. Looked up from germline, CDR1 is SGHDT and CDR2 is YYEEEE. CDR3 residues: CASSLAGYYTNTEAFF. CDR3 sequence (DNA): TGTGCCAGCAGCTTGGCAGGGTACTATACGAACACTGAAGCTTTCTTT.

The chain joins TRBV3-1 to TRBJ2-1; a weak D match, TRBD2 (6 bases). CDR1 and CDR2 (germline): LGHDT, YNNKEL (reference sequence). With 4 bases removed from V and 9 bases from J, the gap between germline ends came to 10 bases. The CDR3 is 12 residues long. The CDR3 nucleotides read TGTGCCAGCAGCCTTCCGGGACTTGAGCAGTTCTTC. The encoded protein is CASSLPGLEQFF.

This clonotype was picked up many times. The CDR3: CSARERRTQGYNEQFF. The CDR3, as DNA: TGCAGTGCTAGAGAGAGGAGGACCCAAGGCTACAATGAGCAGTTCTTC. J is TRBJ2-1 and V is TRBV20-1; D is perhaps TRBD2 (5 bases). The V gene lost 0 bases and the J gene lost 3 bases, with 15 bases spanning the gap. The CDR3 is 16 amino acids. Germline V CDR1 and CDR2: DFQATT, SNEGSKA (reference sequence).

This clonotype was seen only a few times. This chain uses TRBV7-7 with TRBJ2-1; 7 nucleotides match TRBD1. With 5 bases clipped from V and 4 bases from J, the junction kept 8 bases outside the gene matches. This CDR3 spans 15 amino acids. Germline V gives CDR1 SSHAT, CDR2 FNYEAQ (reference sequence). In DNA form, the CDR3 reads TGTGCCAGCAGCGCGCATCCAGGGGGTTACAATGAGCAGTTCTTC. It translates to CASSAHPGGYNEQFF. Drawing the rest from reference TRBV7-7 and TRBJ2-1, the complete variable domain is GAGVSQSPRYKVTKRGQDVTLRCDPISSHATLYWYQQALGQGPEFLTYFNYEAQPDKSGLPSDRFSAERPEGSISTLTIQRTEQRDSAMYRCASSAHPGGYNEQFFGPGTRLTVL.

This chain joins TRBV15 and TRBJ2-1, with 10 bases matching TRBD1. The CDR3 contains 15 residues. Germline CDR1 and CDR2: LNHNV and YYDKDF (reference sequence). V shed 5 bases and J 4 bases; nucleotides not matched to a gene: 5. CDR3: CATSEGQGVYNEQFF. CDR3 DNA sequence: TGTGCCACCAGCGAAGGACAGGGGGTTTACAATGAGCAGTTCTTC.

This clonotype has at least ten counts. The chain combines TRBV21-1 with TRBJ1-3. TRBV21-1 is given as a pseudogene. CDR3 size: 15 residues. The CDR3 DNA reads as TGTGCCAGCAGCAAAGTTAAGGCTACCGGAAACACCATATATTTT. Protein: CASSKVKATGNTIYF.

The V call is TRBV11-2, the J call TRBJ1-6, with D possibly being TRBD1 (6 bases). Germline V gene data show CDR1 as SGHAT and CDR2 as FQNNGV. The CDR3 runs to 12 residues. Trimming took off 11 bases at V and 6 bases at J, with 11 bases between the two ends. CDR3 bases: TGTGCCTCTGGACAGTTTAATTCACCCCTCCACTTT. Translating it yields CASGQFNSPLHF.